The 6 T cell receptor beta chains below were found in one sample sequenced in a study of shared clonotypes between healthy human individuals. Assay used: immunoSEQ multiplex PCR; TCRdb lists only in-frame clones, some missing. The repertoire holds nearly 2 million clones, with around 96% as singletons. Naive-designated CD8 cells lacked CD45RO, were positively enriched for CCR7, and omitted terminally differentiated effector memory CD45RA+ cells. Source material: naive CD8+ T cells sorted from blood. The source is a man aged 18-30 years in good health.

Concerning this clone: Other nucleotide sequences from this sample produce the same CDR3. The CDR3 region is CASSLGGFEAFF. Written as DNA, the CDR3 is TGTGCCAGCAGCTTGGGGGGATTTGAAGCTTTCTTT. The chain recombines TRBV5-4 with TRBJ1-1; D remains unclear. V gave up 0 bases and J gave up 7 bases, with 7 bases separating them. Germline V gives CDR1 SGHNT, CDR2 YYREEE (reference sequence). The CDR3 runs to 12 residues.

V usage is TRBV6-5 and J usage is TRBJ2-2, with 12 bases lining up with TRBD2. Germline assignment: CDR1 MNHEY and CDR2 SVGAGI. The CDR3 spans 15 residues. Trimming removed 6 bases from V and 3 bases from J; junction bases left unmatched: 2. The CDR3 coding sequence is TGTGCCAGCAGCCTAGCGGGAGGGGACACCGGGGAGCTGTTTTTT. It encodes CASSLAGGDTGELFF.

The V gene is TRBV18, the J gene TRBJ2-3; a possible D gene is TRBD1 (6 bases). CDR3 length: 14 amino acids. The ends were cut back, 4 bases at V and 5 bases at J, with 13 bases in the middle. Germline assignment: CDR1 KGHSH and CDR2 LQKENI. The CDR3 reads CASSRGRGGDTQYF. The DNA for the CDR3 is TGTGCCAGCTCACGGGGCCGAGGGGGAGATACGCAGTATTTT.

The chain joins TRBV27 to TRBJ2-7; D might be TRBD2 (5 bases). CDR3 length: 14 residues. Germline V gene data show CDR1 as MNHEY and CDR2 as SMNVEV (reference sequence). Trimming removed 0 bases from V and 3 bases from J, with 9 bases in between. CDR3 in amino acids: CASSLSPGIYEQYF. The CDR3 DNA reads TGTGCCAGCAGTTTATCACCGGGGATCTACGAGCAGTACTTC.

The chain joins TRBV7-2 to TRBJ2-7; 7 bases fit TRBD2. The CDR3 consists of 16 residues. Germline V gives CDR1 SGHTA, CDR2 FQGNSA. Germline trimming cut 5 bases from V and 4 bases from J; bases unmatched to any gene: 14. The CDR3 coding sequence is TGTGCCAGCAGCCCCCACCACGGGGACTATAATTACGAGCAGTACTTC. Its protein is CASSPHHGDYNYEQYF. Filled out from reference TRBV7-2 and TRBJ2-7, the complete variable domain reads GAGVSQSPSNKVTEKGKDVELRCDPISGHTALYWYRQSLGQGLEFLIYFQGNSAPDKSGLPSDRFSAERTGGSVSTLTIQRTQQEDSAVYLCASSPHHGDYNYEQYFGPGTRLTVT.

V usage is TRBV5-4 and J usage is TRBJ1-5; the match to TRBD1 covers 7 bases. The CDR3 is 16 residues long. The V segment lost 4 bases and the J segment 1 base; nucleotides outside the gene matches: 8. Germline-derived CDR1 and CDR2 are SGHNT and YYREEE (reference sequence). For the CDR3, the DNA is TGTGCCAGCAGCCCCTTTGACAGGGAAAGCAATCAGCCCCAGCATTTT. The encoded protein is CASSPFDRESNQPQHF.